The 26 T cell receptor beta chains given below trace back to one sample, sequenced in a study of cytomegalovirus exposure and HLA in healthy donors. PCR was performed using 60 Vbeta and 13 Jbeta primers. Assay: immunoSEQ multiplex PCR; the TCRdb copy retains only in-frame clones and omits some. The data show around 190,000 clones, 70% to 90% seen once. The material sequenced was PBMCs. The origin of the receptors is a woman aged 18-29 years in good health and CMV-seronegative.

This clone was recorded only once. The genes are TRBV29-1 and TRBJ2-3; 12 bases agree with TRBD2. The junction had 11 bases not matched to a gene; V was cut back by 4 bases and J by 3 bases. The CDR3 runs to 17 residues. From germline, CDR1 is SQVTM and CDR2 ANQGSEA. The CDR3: CSVVGILAGGYTDTQYF. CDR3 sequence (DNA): TGCAGCGTTGTAGGGATCCTAGCGGGAGGGTATACAGATACGCAGTATTTT.

The CDR3, as DNA: TGTGCCATCAGTGAGCGAGGACAGGGTTTAGATACGCAGTATTTT. Translating it yields CAISERGQGLDTQYF. The rearrangement links TRBV10-3 to TRBJ2-3, with 8 positions matching TRBD1. V trimming: 2 bases; J trimming: 5 bases; junction bases outside the gene matches: 6. The CDR3 covers 15 residues. From germline, CDR1 is ENHRY and CDR2 SYGVKD.

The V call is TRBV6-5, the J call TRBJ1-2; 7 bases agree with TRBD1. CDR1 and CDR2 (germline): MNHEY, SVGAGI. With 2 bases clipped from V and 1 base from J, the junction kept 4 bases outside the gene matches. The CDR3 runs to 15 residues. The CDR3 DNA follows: TGTGCCAGCAGTTACGGGGACAGTTTTAACTATGGCTACACCTTC. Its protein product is CASSYGDSFNYGYTF.

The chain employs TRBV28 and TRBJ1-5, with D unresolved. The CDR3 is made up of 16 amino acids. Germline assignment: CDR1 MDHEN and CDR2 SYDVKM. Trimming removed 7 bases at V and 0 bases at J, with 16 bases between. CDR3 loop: CASIDRDGVSNQPQHF. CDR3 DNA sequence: TGTGCCAGCATCGATCGGGATGGAGTTAGCAATCAGCCCCAGCATTTT. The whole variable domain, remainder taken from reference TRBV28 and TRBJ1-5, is DVKVTQSSRYLVKRTGEKVFLECVQDMDHENMFWYRQDPGLGLRLIYFSYDVKMKEKGDIPEGYSVSREKKERFSLILESASTNQTSMYLCASIDRDGVSNQPQHFGDGTRLSIL.

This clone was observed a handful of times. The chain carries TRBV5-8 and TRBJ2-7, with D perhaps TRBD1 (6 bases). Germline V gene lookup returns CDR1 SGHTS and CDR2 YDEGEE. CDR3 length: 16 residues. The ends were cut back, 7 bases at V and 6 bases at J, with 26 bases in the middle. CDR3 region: CASQTMVGAGVFEQYF. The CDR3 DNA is TGTGCCAGCCAGACGATGGTAGGGGCAGGGGTCTTCGAGCAGTACTTC.

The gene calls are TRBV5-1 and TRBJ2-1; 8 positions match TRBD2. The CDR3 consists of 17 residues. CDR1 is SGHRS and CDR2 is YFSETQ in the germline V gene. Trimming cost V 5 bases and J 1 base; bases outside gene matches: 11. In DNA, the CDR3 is TGCGCCAGCAGTCGTCGGGGGGGGGATTGGTCCTACAATGAGCAGTTCTTC. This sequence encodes CASSRRGGDWSYNEQFF.

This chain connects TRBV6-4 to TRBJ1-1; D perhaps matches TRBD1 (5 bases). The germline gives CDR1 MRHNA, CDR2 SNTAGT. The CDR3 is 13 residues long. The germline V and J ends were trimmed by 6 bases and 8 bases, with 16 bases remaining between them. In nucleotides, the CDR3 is TGTGCCAGCAGGAGTCCGGGGGATCGCGAAGCTTTCTTT. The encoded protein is CASRSPGDREAFF.

DNA of the CDR3: TGTGCCAGTAGTATAGGCGGCCAGGGGAATGGAGGCTACACCTTC. As protein: CASSIGGQGNGGYTF. The chain joins TRBV19 to TRBJ1-2; D is possibly TRBD1 (6 bases). CDR1 and CDR2 from the germline V gene are LNHDA and SQIVND (reference sequence). This CDR3 contains 15 residues. V was trimmed by 1 base and J by 8 bases, leaving 17 bases between them. Supplemented by reference TRBV19 and TRBJ1-2, the full variable domain reads DGGITQSPKYLFRKEGQNVTLSCEQNLNHDAMYWYRQDPGQGLRLIYYSQIVNDFQKGDIAEGYSVSREKKESFPLTVTSAQKNPTAFYLCASSIGGQGNGGYTFGSGTRLTVV.

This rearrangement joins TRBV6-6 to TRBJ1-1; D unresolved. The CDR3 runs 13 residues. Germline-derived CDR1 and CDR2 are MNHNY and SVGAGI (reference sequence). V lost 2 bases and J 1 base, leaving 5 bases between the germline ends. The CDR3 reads CASSYRGNTEAFF. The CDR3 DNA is TGTGCCAGCAGTTACCGGGGGAACACTGAAGCTTTCTTT.

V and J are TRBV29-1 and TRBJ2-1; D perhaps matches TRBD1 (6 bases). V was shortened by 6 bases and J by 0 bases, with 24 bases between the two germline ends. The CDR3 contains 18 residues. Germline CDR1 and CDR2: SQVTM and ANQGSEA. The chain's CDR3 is CSVSGTRDSQSSYNEQFF. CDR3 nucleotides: TGCAGCGTGTCCGGGACACGTGATTCCCAAAGCTCCTACAATGAGCAGTTCTTC.

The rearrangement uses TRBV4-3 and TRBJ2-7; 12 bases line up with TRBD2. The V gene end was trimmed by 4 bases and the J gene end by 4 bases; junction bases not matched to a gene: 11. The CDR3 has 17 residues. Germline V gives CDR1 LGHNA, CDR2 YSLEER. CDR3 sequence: CASSLILAGGPRYEQYF. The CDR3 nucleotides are TGCGCCAGCAGCCTTATCCTAGCGGGAGGGCCTAGATACGAGCAGTACTTC.

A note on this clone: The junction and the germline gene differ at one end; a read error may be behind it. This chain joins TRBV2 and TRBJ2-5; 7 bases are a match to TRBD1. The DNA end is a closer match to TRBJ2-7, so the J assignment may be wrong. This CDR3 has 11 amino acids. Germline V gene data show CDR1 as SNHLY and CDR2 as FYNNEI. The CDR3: CASRGSYEQYF. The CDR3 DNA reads TGTGCAAGCAGGGGGAGCTACGAGCAGTACTTC.

CDR3 protein: CAISGEQGAYEQYF. The CDR3 coding sequence is TGTGCCATCAGTGGGGAACAGGGGGCTTACGAGCAGTACTTC. V gene TRBV10-3 combines with J gene TRBJ2-7, with 9 positions matching TRBD1. CDR1 and CDR2 (germline): ENHRY, SYGVKD. The CDR3 runs 14 residues. The junction had 5 bases not matched to a gene; V was cut back by 4 bases and J by 4 bases.

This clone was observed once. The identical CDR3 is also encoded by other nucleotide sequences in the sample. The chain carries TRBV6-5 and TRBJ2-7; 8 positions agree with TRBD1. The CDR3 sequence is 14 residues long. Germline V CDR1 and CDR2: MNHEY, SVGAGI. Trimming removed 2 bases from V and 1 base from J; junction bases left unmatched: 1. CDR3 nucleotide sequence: TGTGCCAGCAGTTACCGGGACAGGTCCTACGAGCAGTACTTC. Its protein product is CASSYRDRSYEQYF.

The chain's CDR3 is CASSLYRANEQFF. In DNA, the CDR3 is TGTGCCAGCAGCTTATACAGGGCAAATGAGCAGTTCTTC. The chain combines TRBV7-2 with TRBJ2-1, with D perhaps TRBD1 (6 bases). The CDR3 loop spans 13 amino acids. The germline V and J ends were trimmed by 2 bases and 7 bases, with 9 bases remaining between them. Germline V gene sequence: CDR1 SGHTA, CDR2 FQGNSA.

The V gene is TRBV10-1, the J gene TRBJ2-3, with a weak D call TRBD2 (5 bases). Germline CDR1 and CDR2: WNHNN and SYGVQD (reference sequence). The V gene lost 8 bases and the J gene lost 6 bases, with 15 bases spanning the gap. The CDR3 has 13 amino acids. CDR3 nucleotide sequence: TGCGCCAGCGCCTGGGCTAGCTCGGATACGCAGTATTTT. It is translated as CASAWASSDTQYF.

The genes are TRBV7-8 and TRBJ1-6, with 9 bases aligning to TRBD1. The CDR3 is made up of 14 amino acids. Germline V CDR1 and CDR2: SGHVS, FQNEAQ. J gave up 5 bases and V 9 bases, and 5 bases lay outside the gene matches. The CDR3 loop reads CASTRQGDNSPLHF. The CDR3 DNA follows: TGTGCCAGTACCCGACAGGGGGATAATTCACCCCTCCACTTT.

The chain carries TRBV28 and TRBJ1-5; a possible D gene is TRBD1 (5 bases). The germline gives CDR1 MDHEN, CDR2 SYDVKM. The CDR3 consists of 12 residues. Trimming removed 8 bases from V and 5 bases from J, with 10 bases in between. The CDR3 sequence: CASGSGYQPQHF. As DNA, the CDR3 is TGTGCCAGCGGATCAGGGTATCAGCCCCAGCATTTT.

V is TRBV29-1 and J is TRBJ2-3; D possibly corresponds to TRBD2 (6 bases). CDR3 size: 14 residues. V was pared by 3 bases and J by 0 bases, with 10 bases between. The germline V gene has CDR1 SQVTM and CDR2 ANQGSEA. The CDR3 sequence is CSVEGGTSTDTQYF. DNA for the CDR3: TGCAGCGTTGAGGGAGGAACTAGCACAGATACGCAGTATTTT.

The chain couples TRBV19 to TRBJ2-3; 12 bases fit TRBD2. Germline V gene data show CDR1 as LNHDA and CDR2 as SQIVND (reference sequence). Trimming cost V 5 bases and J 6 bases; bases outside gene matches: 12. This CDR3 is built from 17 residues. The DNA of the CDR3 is TGTGCCAGTAGTGTCGGACTAGCGGGGACTTATGGGGATACGCAGTATTTT. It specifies CASSVGLAGTYGDTQYF.

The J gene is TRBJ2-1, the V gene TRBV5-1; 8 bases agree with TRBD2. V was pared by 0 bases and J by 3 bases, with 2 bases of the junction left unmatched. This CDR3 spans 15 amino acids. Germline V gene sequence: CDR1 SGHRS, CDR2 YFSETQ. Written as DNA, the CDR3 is TGCGCCAGCAGCTTGGCAAGCGGGGGCTACAATGAGCAGTTCTTC. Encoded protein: CASSLASGGYNEQFF.

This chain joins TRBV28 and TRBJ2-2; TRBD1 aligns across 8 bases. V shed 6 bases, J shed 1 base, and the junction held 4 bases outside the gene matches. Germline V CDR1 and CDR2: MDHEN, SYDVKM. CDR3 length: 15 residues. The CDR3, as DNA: TGTGCCAGCAGCTCAGGGGGCTGGAACACCGGGGAGCTGTTTTTT. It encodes CASSSGGWNTGELFF.

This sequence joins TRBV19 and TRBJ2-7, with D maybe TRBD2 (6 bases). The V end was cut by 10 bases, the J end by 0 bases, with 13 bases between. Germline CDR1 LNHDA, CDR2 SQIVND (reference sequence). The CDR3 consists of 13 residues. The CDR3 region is CATMGLNSYEQYF. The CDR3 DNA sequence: TGTGCCACTATGGGACTTAACTCCTACGAGCAGTACTTC.

The CDR3 region has the DNA TGTGCCAGCAGACCGCCCGGACAGGGTGGGAGGGAGACCCAGTACTTC. Protein: CASRPPGQGGRETQYF. V and J are TRBV7-9 and TRBJ2-5; 8 bases fit TRBD1. The junction had 14 bases not matched to a gene; V was cut back by 6 bases and J by 5 bases. The CDR3 contains 16 residues. CDR1 SEHNR and CDR2 FQNEAQ come from the germline V gene (reference sequence). Combining the CDR3 with reference TRBV7-9 and TRBJ2-5 gives the whole variable domain DTGVSQNPRHKITKRGQNVTFRCDPISEHNRLYWYRQTLGQGPEFLTYFQNEAQLEKSRLLSDRFSAERPKGSFSTLEIQRTEQGDSAMYLCASRPPGQGGRETQYFGPGTRLLVL.

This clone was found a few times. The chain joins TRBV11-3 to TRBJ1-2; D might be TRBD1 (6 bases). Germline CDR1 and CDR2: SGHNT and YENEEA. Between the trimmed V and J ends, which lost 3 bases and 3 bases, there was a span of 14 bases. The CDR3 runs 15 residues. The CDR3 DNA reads TGTGCCAGCAGCTTGGACGGGGACATCCACTATGGCTACACCTTC. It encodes CASSLDGDIHYGYTF.

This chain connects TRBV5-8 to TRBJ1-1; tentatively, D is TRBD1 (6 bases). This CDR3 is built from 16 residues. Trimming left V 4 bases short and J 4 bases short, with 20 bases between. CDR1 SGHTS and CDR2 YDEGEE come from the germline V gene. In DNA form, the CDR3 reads TGTGCCAGCAGCGGGGGGGCAGGGGAGGTGATCACTGAAGCTTTCTTT. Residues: CASSGGAGEVITEAFF.